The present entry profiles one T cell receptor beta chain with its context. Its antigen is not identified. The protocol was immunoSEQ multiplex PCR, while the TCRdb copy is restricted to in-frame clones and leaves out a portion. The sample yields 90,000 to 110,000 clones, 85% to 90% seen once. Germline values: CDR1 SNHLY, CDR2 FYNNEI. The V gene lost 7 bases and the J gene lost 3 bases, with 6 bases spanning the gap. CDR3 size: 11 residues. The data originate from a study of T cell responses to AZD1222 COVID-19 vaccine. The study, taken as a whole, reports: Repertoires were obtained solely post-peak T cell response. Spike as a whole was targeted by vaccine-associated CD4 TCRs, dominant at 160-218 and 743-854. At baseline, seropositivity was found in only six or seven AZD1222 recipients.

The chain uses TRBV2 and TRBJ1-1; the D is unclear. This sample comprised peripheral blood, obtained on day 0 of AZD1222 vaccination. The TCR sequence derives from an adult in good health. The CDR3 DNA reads TGTGCCAGCAAACGAGACACTGAAGCTTTCTTT. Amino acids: CASKRDTEAFF.